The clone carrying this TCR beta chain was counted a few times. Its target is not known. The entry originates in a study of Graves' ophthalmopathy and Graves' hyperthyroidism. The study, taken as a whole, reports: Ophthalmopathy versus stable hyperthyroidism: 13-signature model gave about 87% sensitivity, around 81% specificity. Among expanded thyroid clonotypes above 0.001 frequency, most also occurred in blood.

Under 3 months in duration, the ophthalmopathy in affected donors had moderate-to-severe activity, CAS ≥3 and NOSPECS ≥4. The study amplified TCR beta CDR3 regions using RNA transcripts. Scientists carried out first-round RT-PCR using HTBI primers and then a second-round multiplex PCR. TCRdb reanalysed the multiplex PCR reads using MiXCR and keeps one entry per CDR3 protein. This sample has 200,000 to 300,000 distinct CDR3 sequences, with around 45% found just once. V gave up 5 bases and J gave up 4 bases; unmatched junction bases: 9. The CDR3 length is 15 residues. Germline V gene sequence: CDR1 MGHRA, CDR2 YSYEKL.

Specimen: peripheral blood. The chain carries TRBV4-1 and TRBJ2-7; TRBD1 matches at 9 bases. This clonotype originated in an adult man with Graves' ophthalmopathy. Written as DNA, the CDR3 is TGCGCCAGCAGCTACGCAACAGGGGGCGTATACGAGCAGTACTTC. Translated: CASSYATGGVYEQYF.